Presented here are 10 T cell receptor beta chains from one specimen sequenced in a study of T cell responses to AZD1222 COVID-19 vaccine. This table comes from immunoSEQ multiplex PCR, and its TCRdb copy is limited to in-frame clones, with some not included. The sample has about 150,000 clones; 70% to 90% are singletons. Sequenced here: peripheral blood, sampled 28 days after the second AZD1222 dose. The origin of the receptors is an adult who received the AZD1222 COVID-19 vaccine.

The chain links TRBV9 to TRBJ2-5; D possibly corresponds to TRBD1 (5 bases). The germline gives CDR1 SGDLS, CDR2 YYNGEE. Trimming shortened V by 2 bases and J by 3 bases, and 14 bases separated the two germline ends. The CDR3 sequence is 15 residues long. CDR3 protein: CASSVGQGIEETQYF. The CDR3 DNA reads as TGTGCCAGCAGCGTTGGGCAGGGAATAGAAGAGACCCAGTACTTC. Full variable domain (rest looked up from reference TRBV9 and TRBJ2-5): DSGVTQTPKHLITATGQRVTLRCSPRSGDLSVYWYQQSLDQGLQFLIQYYNGEERAKGNILERFSAQQFPDLHSELNLSSLELGDSALYFCASSVGQGIEETQYFGPGTRLLVL.

The chain recombines TRBV2 with TRBJ1-5; unclear D gene. Looked up from germline, CDR1 is SNHLY and CDR2 is FYNNEI. V was cut by 7 bases and J by 0 bases, with 10 bases left in between. CDR3 size: 14 residues. CDR3 loop: CASTSTNSNQPQHF. The CDR3 region has the DNA TGTGCCAGCACGAGCACCAATAGCAATCAGCCCCAGCATTTT.

The chain carries TRBV6-5 and TRBJ2-1; D might be TRBD2 (5 bases). V was pared by 4 bases and J by 0 bases, with 13 bases between. Germline V gene lookup returns CDR1 MNHEY and CDR2 SVGAGI. The CDR3 is 16 residues long. For the CDR3, the DNA is TGTGCCAGCAGTTCCAAAGCGGTTAGCTCCTACAATGAGCAGTTCTTC. Translated, it gives CASSSKAVSSYNEQFF.

The J gene is TRBJ1-1, the V gene TRBV12-3 or TRBV12-4; D unclear. Trimming shortened V by 3 bases and J by 2 bases, and 4 bases separated the two germline ends. The length of the CDR3 is 12 residues. This chain's CDR3 is CASSFYNTEAFF. CDR3 DNA sequence: TGTGCCAGCAGTTTTTATAACACTGAAGCTTTCTTT.

CDR3 region: CASSSGTAETQYF. The CDR3 bases are TGTGCCAGCAGCTCCGGGACTGCCGAGACCCAGTACTTC. The rearrangement uses TRBV7-8 and TRBJ2-5, with D possibly matching TRBD2 (6 bases). Trimming removed 4 bases at V and 5 bases at J, with 11 bases between. The V gene's germline CDR1 is SGHVS and CDR2 FQNEAQ. The CDR3 is 13 residues long.

V gene TRBV19 combines with J gene TRBJ1-2, with D uncertain. Germline V gives CDR1 LNHDA, CDR2 SQIVND (reference sequence). Trimming left V 5 bases short and J 5 bases short, with 12 bases between. CDR3 length: 13 residues. CDR3 region: CASSSQEEYGYTF. Written as DNA, the CDR3 is TGTGCCAGTAGTTCCCAAGAGGAATATGGCTACACCTTC.

V and J are TRBV28 and TRBJ2-3; the match to TRBD2 covers 11 bases. The CDR3 totals 16 residues. Germline CDR1 is MDHEN and CDR2 is SYDVKM. With V trimmed by 6 bases and J by 2 bases, 7 bases remained unmatched. The CDR3 sequence: CASRSLAGGATDTQYF. The DNA of the CDR3 is TGTGCCAGCAGATCTCTAGCGGGGGGAGCCACAGATACGCAGTATTTT. Together with reference TRBV28 and TRBJ2-3, the CDR3 gives the full variable domain: DVKVTQSSRYLVKRTGEKVFLECVQDMDHENMFWYRQDPGLGLRLIYFSYDVKMKEKGDIPEGYSVSREKKERFSLILESASTNQTSMYLCASRSLAGGATDTQYFGPGTRLTVL.

The rearrangement links TRBV27 to TRBJ2-7, with D possibly matching TRBD1 (6 bases). Trimming left V 6 bases short and J 0 bases short, with 12 bases between. The V gene's germline CDR1 is MNHEY and CDR2 SMNVEV (reference sequence). This CDR3 has 14 residues. The CDR3 DNA sequence: TGTGCCAGCAGCACAGGGATTTCCTCCTACGAGCAGTACTTC. This translates into CASSTGISSYEQYF.

Note on this clone: Other DNA sequences within the sample encode an identical CDR3. V is TRBV30 and J is TRBJ1-5; D gene ambiguous. Germline V gene sequence: CDR1 GTSNPN, CDR2 SVGIG (reference sequence). CDR3 length: 13 amino acids. Trimming removed 0 bases at V and 2 bases at J, with 5 bases between. CDR3 loop: CAWSVEGNQPQHF. The CDR3 region has the DNA TGTGCCTGGAGTGTTGAGGGCAATCAGCCCCAGCATTTT. The whole variable domain, filled in from reference TRBV30 and TRBJ1-5, reads SQTIHQWPATLVQPVGSPLSLECTVEGTSNPNLYWYRQAAGRGLQLLFYSVGIGQISSEVPQNLSASRPQDRQFILSSKKLLLSDSGFYLCAWSVEGNQPQHFGDGTRLSIL.

The chain couples TRBV28 to TRBJ2-6; D not certain. Trimming removed 7 bases from V and 0 bases from J, with 10 bases in between. The CDR3 spans 15 residues. CDR1 and CDR2 from the germline V gene are MDHEN and SYDVKM. This CDR3 reads CASMGFYSGANVLTF. DNA for the CDR3: TGTGCCAGCATGGGCTTTTACTCTGGGGCCAACGTCCTGACTTTC.